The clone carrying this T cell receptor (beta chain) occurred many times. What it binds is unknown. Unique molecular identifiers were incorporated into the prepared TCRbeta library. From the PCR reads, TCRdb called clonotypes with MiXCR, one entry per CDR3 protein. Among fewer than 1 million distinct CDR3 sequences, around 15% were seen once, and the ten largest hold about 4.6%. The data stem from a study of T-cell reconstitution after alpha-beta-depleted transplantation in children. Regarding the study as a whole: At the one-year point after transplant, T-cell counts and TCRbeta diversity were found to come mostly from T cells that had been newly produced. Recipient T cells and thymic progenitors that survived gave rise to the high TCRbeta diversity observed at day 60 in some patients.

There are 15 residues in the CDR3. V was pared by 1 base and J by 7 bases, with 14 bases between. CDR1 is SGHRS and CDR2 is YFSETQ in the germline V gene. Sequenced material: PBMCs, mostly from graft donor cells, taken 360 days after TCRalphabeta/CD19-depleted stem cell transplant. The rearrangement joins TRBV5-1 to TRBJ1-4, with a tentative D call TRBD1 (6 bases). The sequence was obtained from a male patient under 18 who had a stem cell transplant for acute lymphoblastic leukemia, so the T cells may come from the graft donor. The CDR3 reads CASSLHTGSGEKLFF. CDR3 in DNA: TGCGCCAGCAGCTTGCATACAGGGTCCGGTGAAAAACTGTTTTTT. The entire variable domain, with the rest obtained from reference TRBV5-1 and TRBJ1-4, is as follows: KAGVTQTPRYLIKTRGQQVTLSCSPISGHRSVSWYQQTPGQGLQFLFEYFSETQRNKGNFPGRFSGRQFSNSRSEMNVSTLELGDSALYLCASSLHTGSGEKLFFGSGTQLSVL.